Below are 28 T cell receptor beta chains sequenced from a single sample in a study of blood T cells in healthy people across ages. A second PCR, run for roughly 7 to 11 cycles, used a sample-barcoded 5' primer plus a J-beta primer mix. One entry per CDR3 protein results from TCRdb running MiXCR on the 5' RACE reads. The table has hundreds of thousands of distinct CDR3 sequences, around 38% seen once. Specimen: blood. These receptors originate from a man older than 75 in good health.

V usage is TRBV18 and J usage is TRBJ2-7; 7 bases are shared with TRBD1. This CDR3 is 14 amino acids long. Germline CDR1 is KGHSH and CDR2 is LQKENI. Unmatched junction bases numbered 5, after V lost 3 bases and J lost 3 bases. Here the CDR3 reads CASSPKGQDYEQYF. The CDR3 DNA reads as TGTGCCAGCTCACCCAAAGGACAGGACTACGAGCAGTACTTC. Full variable domain (outside the CDR3, taken from reference TRBV18 and TRBJ2-7): NAGVMQNPRHLVRRRGQEARLRCSPMKGHSHVYWYRQLPEEGLKFMVYLQKENIIDESGMPKERFSAEFPKEGPSILRIQQVVRGDSAAYFCASSPKGQDYEQYFGPGTRLTVT.

The chain employs TRBV3-1 and TRBJ2-3; no firm D call. V was shortened by 2 bases and J by 4 bases, with 4 bases between the two germline ends. The germline V gene encodes CDR1 LGHDT and CDR2 YNNKEL (reference sequence). The CDR3 has 12 amino acids. For the CDR3, the DNA is TGTGCCAGCAGCCAACTGGCAGATACGCAGTATTTT. As protein: CASSQLADTQYF.

This clonotype was found many times. This rearrangement joins TRBV20-1 to TRBJ1-2; no clear D. The germline V and J ends were trimmed by 1 base and 5 bases, with 8 bases remaining between them. Per the germline V gene, CDR1 is DFQATT and CDR2 is SNEGSKA (reference sequence). The CDR3 has 12 residues. The CDR3 sequence is CSARGRRYGYTF. CDR3 DNA sequence: TGCAGTGCTAGAGGACGGAGATATGGCTACACCTTC.

The table lists this clonotype with a few counts. The V and J genes are TRBV25-1 and TRBJ2-1; perhaps TRBD2 as D (6 bases). Germline-derived CDR1 and CDR2 are MGHDK and SYGVNS. The CDR3 length is 15 residues. With 3 bases removed from V and 7 bases from J, the gap between germline ends came to 16 bases. The CDR3 spells CASSDNGKGGNEQFF. The CDR3 nucleotides read TGTGCCAGCAGTGACAACGGCAAAGGAGGGAATGAGCAGTTCTTC.

This clonotype was picked up one time. In DNA, the CDR3 is TGTGCCAGCAGCCAAGTTAGCGGGAGCGGATATGAGCAGTTCTTC. Translating gives CASSQVSGSGYEQFF. The rearrangement uses TRBV3-1 and TRBJ2-1, with 9 nucleotides matching TRBD2. The V gene end was trimmed by 1 base and the J gene end by 8 bases; junction bases not matched to a gene: 6. CDR3 length equals 15 residues. Germline CDR1 and CDR2: LGHDT and YNNKEL (reference sequence).

The V gene is TRBV20-1, the J gene TRBJ2-5; 8 nucleotides agree with TRBD2. The V segment lost 4 bases and the J segment 7 bases; nucleotides outside the gene matches: 23. The CDR3 loop spans 18 amino acids. The V gene's germline CDR1 is DFQATT and CDR2 SNEGSKA (reference sequence). Here the CDR3 reads CSAKPPGAGDSQLMTQYF. As DNA, the CDR3 is TGCAGTGCTAAGCCACCAGGAGCGGGGGATTCTCAGTTAATGACCCAGTACTTC.

This chain connects TRBV12-3 or TRBV12-4 to TRBJ1-5, with D unclear. V lost 3 bases and J 11 bases, leaving 11 bases between the germline ends. There are 12 residues in the CDR3. The CDR3 region has the DNA TGTGCCAGCAGTTTTTCGGGAAGCGCCCAGCATTTT. It encodes CASSFSGSAQHF.

V usage is TRBV27 and J usage is TRBJ2-1, with 10 bases lining up with TRBD2. J was trimmed by 1 base and V by 5 bases; bases with no gene match: 17. Per germline, CDR1 MNHEY and CDR2 SMNVEV (reference sequence). The CDR3 totals 20 residues. In nucleotides, the CDR3 is TGTGCCAGCAGTCCTCCTCGAGGGAGCGGGGGGGCCAAATCCTACAATGAGCAGTTCTTC. Translated, it gives CASSPPRGSGGAKSYNEQFF.

V gene TRBV6-2 or TRBV6-3 combines with J gene TRBJ2-2, with D unresolved. The CDR3 contains 16 residues. The V gene lost 4 bases and the J gene lost 0 bases, with 12 bases spanning the gap. Germline-derived CDR1 and CDR2 are MNHEY and SVGEGT. The CDR3: CASSSYSFSNTGELFF. DNA for the CDR3: TGTGCCAGCAGTTCCTACTCCTTTTCGAACACCGGGGAGCTGTTTTTT.

The chain is built from TRBV7-2 and TRBJ1-4; 9 nucleotides align to TRBD1. Germline V gene data show CDR1 as SGHTA and CDR2 as FQGNSA. The V gene end was trimmed by 3 bases and the J gene end by 0 bases; junction bases not matched to a gene: 2. The CDR3 runs to 16 residues. The CDR3 DNA sequence: TGTGCCAGCAGCTTTAGACAGGGGGCAACTAATGAAAAACTGTTTTTT. Translated: CASSFRQGATNEKLFF.

This clonotype has only a few counts. The chain employs TRBV4-3 and TRBJ2-3, with D possibly called TRBD1 or TRBD2 (6 bases each). Trimming took off 3 bases at V and 3 bases at J, with 16 bases between the two ends. Germline CDR1 is LGHNA and CDR2 is YSLEER. The CDR3 consists of 16 residues. The CDR3 region has the DNA TGCGCCAGCAGCCAGGGGGGCCGCCAAACGACAGATACGCAGTATTTT. This translates into CASSQGGRQTTDTQYF.

The rearrangement links TRBV20-1 to TRBJ2-3; 14 bases are shared with TRBD2. J lost 1 base, V lost 5 bases, and 5 bases had no gene match. This CDR3 comprises 16 residues. Germline lookup yields CDR1 DFQATT and CDR2 SNEGSKA (reference sequence). The CDR3 spells CSASGTSGGRTDTQYF. The DNA of the CDR3 is TGCAGTGCTTCCGGGACTAGCGGGGGTCGCACAGATACGCAGTATTTT.

In its sample, this clonotype was seen a few times. The gene calls are TRBV11-3 and TRBJ2-1, with 13 bases that match TRBD2. V shed 4 bases and J 7 bases; nucleotides not matched to a gene: 10. The CDR3 is 17 residues long. Germline values: CDR1 SGHNT, CDR2 YENEEA. The CDR3 DNA is TGTGCCAGCAGCTCCAGCCTTGGGGGACTAGCGGGGAATGAGCAGTTCTTC. As protein: CASSSSLGGLAGNEQFF.

This chain uses TRBV6-6 with TRBJ2-7; D not certain. V gave up 0 bases and J gave up 3 bases, with 9 bases separating them. Per germline, CDR1 MNHNY and CDR2 SVGAGI (reference sequence). CDR3 length: 14 residues. The CDR3 DNA is TGTGCCAGCAGTTACTCAGGACGGAACTACGAGCAGTACTTC. The encoded protein is CASSYSGRNYEQYF.

To note about this clonotype: A single base separates this from a much larger clone, so it may be a read error. The chain carries TRBV2 and TRBJ2-1; the match to TRBD1 covers 7 bases. The CDR3 consists of 15 residues. Germline CDR1 and CDR2: SNHLY and FYNNEI. The CDR3 nucleotides are TGTGCCAGCAGTGAAGACAGGGGTCCCTACAGTGAGCAGTTCTTC. Protein product: CASSEDRGPYSEQFF.

This clonotype was picked up a small number of times. This chain joins TRBV2 and TRBJ1-4, with TRBD1 identical over 7 bases. Germline-derived CDR1 and CDR2 are SNHLY and FYNNEI. The CDR3 covers 14 residues. Germline trimming cut 7 bases from V and 10 bases from J; bases unmatched to any gene: 12. The CDR3 reads CASKPDRAKGKLFF. Written as DNA, the CDR3 is TGTGCCAGCAAACCAGACAGGGCAAAAGGAAAACTGTTTTTT.

This clonotype was seen a few times. V and J are TRBV10-3 and TRBJ2-2; 9 nucleotides match TRBD1. The CDR3 spans 15 residues. CDR1 is ENHRY, CDR2 SYGVKD, per germline. The trim removed 6 bases at V and 6 bases at J, leaving 8 bases unmatched. CDR3 amino acids: CAIRPGQGYAGELFF. The CDR3 DNA sequence: TGTGCCATCAGGCCGGGACAGGGTTACGCCGGGGAGCTGTTTTTT.

This clonotype came up a few times. This sequence joins TRBV29-1 and TRBJ2-7; 9 bases align to TRBD1. The CDR3 is 13 residues long. The germline V gene has CDR1 SQVTM and CDR2 ANQGSEA. V trimming: 6 bases; J trimming: 3 bases; junction bases outside the gene matches: 6. In nucleotides, the CDR3 is TGCAGCGTGGGGACAGGGATGAGCTACGAGCAGTACTTC. The encoded protein is CSVGTGMSYEQYF.

The chain joins TRBV7-2 to TRBJ2-5; D unresolved. Matching the DNA end better, TRBJ2-7 makes the J call doubtful. Germline assignment: CDR1 SGHTA and CDR2 FQGNSA. There are 14 residues in the CDR3. The CDR3 DNA follows: TGTGCCAGCAGCTTCAGACAACAAACCAACGAGCAGTACTTC. Amino acid sequence: CASSFRQQTNEQYF.

The rearrangement uses TRBV4-2 and TRBJ1-4, with D perhaps TRBD1 (5 bases). Germline CDR1 reads LGHNA; CDR2 reads YNFKEQ. The CDR3 is 16 amino acids. V dropped 0 bases and J dropped 8 bases, with 16 bases sitting between them. Here the CDR3 DNA reads TGTGCCAGCAGCCAAGATTGGAGAGGGGTGGAGGAAAAACTGTTTTTT. Protein: CASSQDWRGVEEKLFF.

This chain joins TRBV10-3 and TRBJ2-1; 7 bases agree with TRBD1. The J call is doubtful: the DNA matches TRBJ2-7 better. Per germline, CDR1 ENHRY and CDR2 SYGVKD. This CDR3 spans 14 amino acids. CDR3 residues: CAINTGAGYNEQYF. The CDR3 DNA sequence: TGTGCCATCAATACAGGGGCGGGTTACAATGAGCAGTACTTC.

This clonotype was seen more than once but under ten times. The CDR3 nucleotides read TGTGCCTGGGCGGACAGGGGAACCCTGAACTATGGCTACACCTTC. Protein sequence: CAWADRGTLNYGYTF. The J gene is TRBJ1-2, the V gene TRBV30; 9 positions agree with TRBD1. The germline V gene encodes CDR1 GTSNPN and CDR2 SVGIG (reference sequence). The CDR3 runs to 15 residues. With 5 bases clipped from V and 2 bases from J, the junction kept 9 bases outside the gene matches. Full variable domain (outside the CDR3, taken from reference TRBV30 and TRBJ1-2): SQTIHQWPATLVQPVGSPLSLECTVEGTSNPNLYWYRQAAGRGLQLLFYSVGIGQISSEVPQNLSASRPQDRQFILSSKKLLLSDSGFYLCAWADRGTLNYGYTFGSGTRLTVV.

The rearrangement uses TRBV6-5 and TRBJ2-1, with 11 bases matching TRBD2. With 9 bases clipped from V and 4 bases from J, the junction kept 8 bases outside the gene matches. The CDR3 extends over 15 amino acids. Germline V lookup: CDR1 MNHEY, CDR2 SVGAGI. CDR3 residues: CASCWTSGSYNEQFF. CDR3 nucleotides: TGTGCCAGTTGCTGGACTAGCGGGTCATACAATGAGCAGTTCTTC.

V usage is TRBV28 and J usage is TRBJ2-7, with a weak D call TRBD1 (6 bases). CDR1 and CDR2 from the germline V gene are MDHEN and SYDVKM. V lost 5 bases and J 2 bases, leaving 22 bases between the germline ends. The CDR3 runs 17 residues. This chain's CDR3 is CASSPTSGQFKAYEQYF. CDR3 coding DNA: TGTGCCAGCAGTCCTACCTCCGGACAGTTCAAAGCCTACGAGCAGTACTTC.

This clonotype was counted a few times. The chain recombines TRBV14 with TRBJ2-3; the D is unclear. This CDR3 region has 12 residues. The germline V gene encodes CDR1 SGHDN and CDR2 FVKESK. V was clipped by 2 bases and J by 6 bases, with 6 bases between them. The CDR3 reads CASSQSRDTQYF. The CDR3, as DNA: TGTGCCAGCAGCCAATCACGGGATACGCAGTATTTT. The full variable domain, in which reference TRBV14 and TRBJ2-3 provide the parts outside the CDR3, is EAGVTQFPSHSVIEKGQTVTLRCDPISGHDNLYWYRRVMGKEIKFLLHFVKESKQDESGMPNNRFLAERTGGTYSTLKVQPAELEDSGVYFCASSQSRDTQYFGPGTRLTVL.

This clonotype showed up just a few times. The chain is built from TRBV19 and TRBJ2-6; D might be TRBD1 (6 bases). CDR1 and CDR2 (germline): LNHDA, SQIVND (reference sequence). V shed 5 bases and J shed 4 bases, with 15 bases lying between them. CDR3 size: 16 residues. CDR3 in amino acids: CASSDRYLAGANVLTF. The DNA for the CDR3 is TGTGCCAGTAGTGACAGGTACCTGGCCGGGGCCAACGTCCTGACTTTC.

The gene calls are TRBV10-3 and TRBJ2-2; 7 nucleotides match TRBD1. V shed 7 bases, J shed 0 bases, and the junction held 5 bases outside the gene matches. Germline loops: CDR1 ENHRY, CDR2 SYGVKD. This CDR3 spans 15 amino acids. The CDR3 coding sequence is TGTGCCATCAACCGACAGGGCCCGAACACCGGGGAGCTGTTTTTT. Translated, it gives CAINRQGPNTGELFF.

CDR3 bases: TGTGCCATCAGCAGGGTTGCAGAGACCCAGTACTTC. Its protein is CAISRVAETQYF. V is TRBV10-3 and J is TRBJ2-5; possible D gene TRBD1, 5 bases. CDR3 size: 12 residues. From germline, CDR1 is ENHRY and CDR2 SYGVKD. V gave up 6 bases and J gave up 4 bases, with 9 bases separating them.